This TCR beta chain stems from a study of spatial heterogeneity in lung cancer. At the level of the study: Researchers sequenced follow-up PBMC samples if they had them, and these came a median of roughly two years after resection. Within raw reads, each unique TCR and UMI combination appeared on average more than ten times.

As for this clonotype: Its antigen remains unidentified.

This CDR3 comprises 16 residues. CDR1 SGDLS and CDR2 YYNGEE come from the germline V gene. The ends lost 4 bases at V and 4 bases at J; junction bases unmatched: 10. Time point in this sample: blood at routine non-recurrence follow-up after resection. Tumor, nontumor lung or frozen PBMC supplied whole RNA, sequenced without sorting. General study findings and limits: Relative to follow-up, resection was when ubiquitous expanded tumor TCRs appeared more in blood.

TCRdb re-analysed the 5' RACE reads in MiXCR, keeping a single row per CDR3 protein. This sample carries approximately 20,000 distinct CDR3 sequences, about 10% of them seen once, and the ten largest clones take under 25%. The sequence derives from a male donor with early-stage non-small cell lung cancer. The sequencing here drew on PBMCs, taken at follow-up. The chain links TRBV9 to TRBJ1-3; TRBD1 agrees at 8 bases. CDR3 sequence (DNA): TGTGCCAGCAGCCCGCTTGGACAGGGCGGAGGAAACACCATATATTTT. Its protein is CASSPLGQGGGNTIYF.